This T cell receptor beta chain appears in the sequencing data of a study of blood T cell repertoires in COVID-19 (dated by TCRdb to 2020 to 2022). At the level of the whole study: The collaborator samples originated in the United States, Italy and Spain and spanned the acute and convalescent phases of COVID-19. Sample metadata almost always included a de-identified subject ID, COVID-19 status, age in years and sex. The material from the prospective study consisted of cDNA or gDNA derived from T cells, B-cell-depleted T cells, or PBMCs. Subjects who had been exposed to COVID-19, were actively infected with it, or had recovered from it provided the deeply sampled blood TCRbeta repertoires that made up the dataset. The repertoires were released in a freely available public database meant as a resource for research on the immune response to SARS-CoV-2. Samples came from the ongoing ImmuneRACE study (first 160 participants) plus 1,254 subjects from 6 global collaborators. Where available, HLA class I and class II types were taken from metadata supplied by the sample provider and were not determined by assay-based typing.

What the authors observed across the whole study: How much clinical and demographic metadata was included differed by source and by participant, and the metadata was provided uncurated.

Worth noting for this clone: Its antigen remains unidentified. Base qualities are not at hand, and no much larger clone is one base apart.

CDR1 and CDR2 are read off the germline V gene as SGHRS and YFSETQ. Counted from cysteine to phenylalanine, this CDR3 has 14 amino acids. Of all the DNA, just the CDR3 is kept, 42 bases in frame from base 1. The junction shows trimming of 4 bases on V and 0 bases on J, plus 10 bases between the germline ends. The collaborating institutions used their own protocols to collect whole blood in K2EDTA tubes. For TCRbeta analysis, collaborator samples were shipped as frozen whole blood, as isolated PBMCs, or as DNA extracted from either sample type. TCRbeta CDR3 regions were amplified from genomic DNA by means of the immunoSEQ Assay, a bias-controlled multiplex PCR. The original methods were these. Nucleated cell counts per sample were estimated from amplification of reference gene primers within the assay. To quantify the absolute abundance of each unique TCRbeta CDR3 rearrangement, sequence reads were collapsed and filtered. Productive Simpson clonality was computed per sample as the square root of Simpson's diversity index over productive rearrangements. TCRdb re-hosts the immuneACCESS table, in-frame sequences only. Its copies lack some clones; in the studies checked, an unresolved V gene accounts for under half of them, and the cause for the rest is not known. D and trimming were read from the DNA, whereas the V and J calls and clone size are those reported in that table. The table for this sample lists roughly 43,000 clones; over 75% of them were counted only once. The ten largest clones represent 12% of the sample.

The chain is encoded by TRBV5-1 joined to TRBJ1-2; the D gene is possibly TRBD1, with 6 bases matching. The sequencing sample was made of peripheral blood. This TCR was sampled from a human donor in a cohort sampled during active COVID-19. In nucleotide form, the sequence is TGCGCCAGCAGCGAGGGGGTACCTAACTATGGCTACACCTTC. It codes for CASSEGVPNYGYTF.